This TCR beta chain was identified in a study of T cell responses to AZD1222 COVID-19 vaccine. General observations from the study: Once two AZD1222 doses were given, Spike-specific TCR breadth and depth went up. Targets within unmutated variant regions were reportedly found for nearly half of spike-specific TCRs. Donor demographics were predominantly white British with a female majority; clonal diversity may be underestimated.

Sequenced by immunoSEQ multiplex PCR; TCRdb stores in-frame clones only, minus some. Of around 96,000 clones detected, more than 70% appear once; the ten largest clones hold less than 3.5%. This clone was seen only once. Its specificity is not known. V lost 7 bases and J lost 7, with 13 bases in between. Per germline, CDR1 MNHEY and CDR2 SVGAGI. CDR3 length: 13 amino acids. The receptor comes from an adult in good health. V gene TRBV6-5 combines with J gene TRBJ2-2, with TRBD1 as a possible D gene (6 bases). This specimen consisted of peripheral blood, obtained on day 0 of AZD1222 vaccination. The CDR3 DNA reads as TGTGCCAGCAAGGGCAGGGGTATCGGGGAGCTGTTTTTT. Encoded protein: CASKGRGIGELFF.